The TCR beta chain under discussion was sequenced for a study of PD-L1 blockade in urothelial cancer (dated by TCRdb to about 2017). For the study in its entirety: Therapy was started in about 2014 for all patients, and atezolizumab 1,200 mg was administered intravenously every 3 weeks. Pretreatment blood TCR-seq was available for fewer than 30 patients, at least one posttreatment blood collection was obtained for approximately 24 patients, and tumor TCR-seq was available for approximately 24 patients. The study, an exploratory multi-omic analysis, examined somatic, immune and clinical correlates of response to PD-L1 blockade with atezolizumab in urothelial cancer. Under 10 patients reached durable clinical benefit, while some 20 patients did not. Durable clinical benefit meant progression-free survival longer than 6 months, and TCR features were also tested against progression-free and overall survival. Pretreatment tumor samples, along with matched peripheral blood serially collected before and after atezolizumab treatment, were subjected to TCR sequencing. Blood samples gave a median of roughly 150,000 T cells and tens of thousands of unique TCRs, with a median clonality of around 0.08. Patients had an ECOG performance status of 0 or 1 and had received between 0 and 3 prior chemotherapy regimens. Whole exome sequencing and RNA sequencing of pretreatment tumors were performed alongside TCR sequencing in the same patients. About nine tenths of the roughly 29 patients were males with bladder-origin urothelial cancer, and about 60% of the 29 reported a prior smoking history. Blood samples were analyzed at 3 weeks after treatment start (second dose) and at 6 weeks after treatment start.

To estimate absolute template abundance from read counts, synthetic TCR analog templates were spiked into each PCR. Using the immunoSEQ assay, TCRbeta CDR3 regions were amplified from genomic DNA with bias-controlled V and J gene primers. Sequencing of rearranged TCRbeta segments was done at approximately 20X coverage. As for the authors' bioinformatics: Sequencing errors were corrected by clustering, and CDR3s were annotated against IMGT so that V, D and J genes could be assigned. Downstream analyses used only productive TCRbeta rearrangements and left out out-of-frame or stop-codon sequences. Clonality was computed as one minus Shannon entropy normalized by the log of the number of unique productive sequences. Fisher's exact test with Benjamini-Hochberg correction, using a cutoff of adjusted p below 0.01, was how clones that differed between time points or between blood and tumor were identified. The table was pulled from immuneACCESS by TCRdb, which kept in-frame rearrangements only. Such tables lose some clones; where checked, under half of the loss comes from unresolved V genes, and the rest has no known cause. V and J calls and clone size follow that table, whereas D and trimming were derived from the DNA. The sample profile shows fewer than 25,000 clones; around 90% of them were found once. The ten largest clones capture approximately 3% of the sample.

Beyond this particular receptor, the publication reports: Patients with durable benefit showed greater expansion of tumor-associated TCR clones in peripheral blood 3 weeks after starting treatment (n = 22, p = 0.022). A pretreatment peripheral blood TCR clonality below the median was linked to improved progression-free and overall survival. Because the sample size was small (n ≈ 30) and many of the analyses were exploratory, the results are meant to be hypothesis-generating.

The CDR3 covers 15 residues, taking in both the cysteine and the phenylalanine. Just CDR3 DNA is preserved here, 45 bases in frame from base 1. From a lookup of the germline V gene, CDR1 and CDR2 are KGHSH and LQKENI. Clipping removes 10 bases from V and 2 bases from J, with 5 as the unmatched junction base count. The cohort included about 29 patients with locally advanced or metastatic urothelial carcinoma who were treated at Memorial Sloan Kettering on a trial protocol. Peripheral blood mononuclear cells were collected pretreatment and during treatment, with between 1 and 8 total time points per patient. The Qiagen DNeasy Blood extraction kit was used to purify genomic DNA from total PBMCs and tumor samples. PBMCs were collected pretreatment and during treatment and were isolated and stored as previously described. With regard to this clone: Its antigen specificity is not known. Base-call qualities are not available, and no considerably larger clone is one nucleotide away.

This chain is built from TRBV18 and TRBJ1-6; TRBD1 aligns with 10 central bases. The TCR sequence derives from a man aged 45-65 years with urothelial cancer. Sequencing was performed on PBMCs, taken around atezolizumab (anti-PD-L1) treatment. The nucleotide sequence reads TGTGCCACCGGGACAGGGGCCGCCTATAATTCACCCCTCCACTTT. It codes for CATGTGAAYNSPLHF.